These 10 T cell receptor beta chains came from one sample sequenced in a study of cytomegalovirus exposure and HLA in healthy donors (dated 2017 in TCRdb). The library was produced with the immunoSEQ multiplex PCR assay. The multiplex PCR relied on a mix of 60 forward primers for TCR Vbeta segments and 13 reverse primers for TCR Jbeta segments. This is the immuneACCESS table as TCRdb keeps it, with only in-frame sequences that have V and J called. A part of the clones is gone; compared with another copy, unresolved V genes explain less than half, and the rest is unexplained. Here the sample has tens of thousands of clones; more than 55% occur a single time. The ten largest account for about 6.3% of the sample. Sequencing was done on a sample of PBMCs. The receptors shown here come from a boy aged 5-17 years in good health and CMV-seropositive.

V gene TRBV6-5 combines with J gene TRBJ1-3; 8 bases match TRBD1. This CDR3 region has 15 residues. Trimming took 2 bases from V and 3 from J; bases not matched to a gene: 3. In germline, CDR1 is MNHEY, CDR2 SVGAGI. The CDR3: CASSYGTGGGNTIYF. The DNA of the CDR3 is TGTGCCAGCAGTTACGGGACAGGTGGTGGAAACACCATATATTTT.

This clone was seen a few times. V usage is TRBV5-4 and J usage is TRBJ2-1, with 12 nucleotides matching TRBD2. Germline assignment: CDR1 SGHNT and CDR2 YYREEE (reference sequence). CDR3 length: 18 amino acids. Unmatched junction bases numbered 13, after V lost 4 bases and J lost 5 bases. The CDR3 sequence is CASSQAASGRAGDNEQFF. The CDR3 DNA reads as TGTGCCAGCAGCCAGGCGGCTAGCGGGAGGGCAGGCGACAATGAGCAGTTCTTC.

The V gene is TRBV18, the J gene TRBJ1-4; tentatively, D is TRBD1 (6 bases). CDR1 is KGHSH and CDR2 is LQKENI in the germline V gene. Between the trimmed V and J ends, which lost 3 bases and 0 bases, there was a span of 20 bases. This CDR3 region has 19 residues. For the CDR3, the DNA is TGTGCCAGCTCACCTAGAGACAGGCCCGGACTCTCAACTAATGAAAAACTGTTTTTT. Protein: CASSPRDRPGLSTNEKLFF.

The chain employs TRBV27 and TRBJ1-5, with 8 bases identical to TRBD1. This CDR3 spans 14 amino acids. V was clipped by 7 bases and J by 1 base; unmatched bases: 3. From germline, CDR1 is MNHEY and CDR2 SMNVEV (reference sequence). CDR3 residues: CASKTGESNQPQHF. The CDR3 DNA reads TGTGCCAGCAAGACAGGGGAGAGCAATCAGCCCCAGCATTTT.

The chain links TRBV5-1 to TRBJ2-7, with a tentative D call TRBD1 (5 bases). Germline CDR1 is SGHRS and CDR2 is YFSETQ. The CDR3 sequence is 15 residues long. With 0 bases removed from V and 3 bases from J, the gap between germline ends came to 13 bases. The CDR3 region has the DNA TGCGCCAGCAGCTTGGTCTCAGGGTTGATCTACGAGCAGTACTTC. This codes for CASSLVSGLIYEQYF.

The chain has TRBV9 and TRBJ1-3, with 7 positions matching TRBD1. Trimming removed 4 bases from V and 4 bases from J; junction bases left unmatched: 11. In germline, CDR1 is SGDLS, CDR2 YYNGEE. There are 16 residues in the CDR3. The CDR3 sequence is CASSIDRVSRGNTIYF. In DNA, the CDR3 is TGTGCCAGCAGCATTGACAGGGTTTCTCGGGGAAACACCATATATTTT.

This clone occurred a few times. CDR3 in DNA: TGTGCCAGCAGTGAAGCCAACAGGAACACTGAAGCTTTCTTT. It codes for CASSEANRNTEAFF. This sequence joins TRBV6-1 and TRBJ1-1, with D hard to call. Trimming left V 0 bases short and J 1 base short, with 6 bases between. Germline V gene data show CDR1 as MNHNS and CDR2 as SASEGT. CDR3 length: 14 residues.

CDR3 DNA sequence: TGTGCCAGCAGCTCGGGACTAGCGGAGAGTTACGATGAGCAGTTCTTC. Its protein product is CASSSGLAESYDEQFF. The chain combines TRBV9 with TRBJ2-1; TRBD2 agrees at 11 bases. This CDR3 is 16 amino acids long. Trimming removed 4 bases from V and 8 bases from J; junction bases left unmatched: 11. CDR1 is SGDLS, CDR2 YYNGEE, per germline.

This chain joins TRBV7-2 and TRBJ2-5; weak D call: TRBD2 (5 bases). V lost 2 bases and J 3 bases, leaving 10 bases between the germline ends. The CDR3 extends over 14 amino acids. Germline CDR1 SGHTA, CDR2 FQGNSA. The CDR3 DNA is TGTGCCAGCAGCTTAAGTTGGCGGGAAGAGACCCAGTACTTC. Its protein product is CASSLSWREETQYF.

V gene TRBV19 combines with J gene TRBJ2-1; 7 nucleotides align to TRBD1. Trimming cost V 7 bases and J 3 bases; bases outside gene matches: 9. The germline V gene has CDR1 LNHDA and CDR2 SQIVND (reference sequence). The CDR3 length is 15 residues. The CDR3 sequence is CASTPGTASYNEQFF. The CDR3 coding sequence is TGTGCCAGTACCCCCGGGACAGCTAGCTACAATGAGCAGTTCTTC.